This T cell receptor beta chain was obtained from a study of Ad26.COV2.S vaccination and SARS-CoV-2 variants. Notes on the study in general: The breadth of spike-specific CD8+ and CD4+ T cell responses after vaccination was reportedly substantial.

The method was immunoSEQ multiplex PCR; TCRdb's version includes in-frame clones alone and lacks a portion of them. Among about half a million clones listed, roughly nine tenths were seen once. Treatment specified: about 20 received Ad26.COV2.S at low or high dose, single or two shots; about 5 received placebo; per-sample allocation not given. Day 63 after the first vaccine or placebo injection was the time point for sampling. Participants' vaccine, an Ad26 vector, delivered Wuhan-strain SARS-CoV-2 spike. CDR3 size: 13 residues. V was pared by 4 bases and J by 3 bases, with 10 bases between. Germline V gene lookup returns CDR1 SEHNR and CDR2 FQNEAQ (reference sequence). For this clone: Its antigen is unidentified.

This rearrangement joins TRBV7-9 to TRBJ2-7; D not certain. The sequencing used peripheral blood, collected in a trial of Ad26.COV2.S vaccine versus placebo. This clonotype was sampled from a person between 18 and 65 years old who received the Ad26.COV2.S COVID-19 vaccine or a placebo. CDR3 region: CASSSSAGYEQYF. The CDR3 nucleotides are TGTGCCAGCAGCTCCTCGGCCGGCTACGAGCAGTACTTC.